This TCR beta chain was identified in a study of T cells in Graves' hyperthyroidism and ophthalmopathy. Study findings and constraints: Among thyroid clonotypes expanded above 0.001, most also appeared in blood. Stable hyperthyroidism was told apart from ophthalmopathy by a model built on 13 V-J features.

With respect to this clonotype: Its antigen is unknown.

J lost 5 bases, V lost 6 bases, and 11 bases had no gene match. The CDR3 contains 15 residues. Germline-derived CDR1 and CDR2 are MDHEN and SYDVKM. A patient was excluded if there was uncontrolled infection, other autoimmune disease, pregnancy or lactation. The source material, RNA transcripts, was used to amplify TCR beta CDR3 regions. Researchers ran a first-round RT-PCR on the TCR CDR3 using the HTBI primer set. TCRdb redid the calling of the multiplex PCR reads with MiXCR, one entry per CDR3 protein. Counted here are hundreds of thousands of distinct CDR3 sequences, roughly 19% occurring once; the ten biggest clones make up approximately 37%.

This chain links TRBV28 with TRBJ1-2, with TRBD1 matching over 8 bases. This clonotype was obtained from a man in his fifties or sixties with Graves' ophthalmopathy. The sample consisted of blood. This CDR3 reads CASSSPGQGEYGYTF. DNA for the CDR3: TGTGCCAGCAGCTCCCCAGGACAGGGTGAATATGGCTACACCTTC.